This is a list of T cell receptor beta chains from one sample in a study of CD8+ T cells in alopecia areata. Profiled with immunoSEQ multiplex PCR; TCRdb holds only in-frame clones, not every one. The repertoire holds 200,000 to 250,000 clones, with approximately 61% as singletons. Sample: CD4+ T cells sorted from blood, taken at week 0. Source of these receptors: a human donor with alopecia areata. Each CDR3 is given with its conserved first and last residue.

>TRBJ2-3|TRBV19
CASAGPLSTDTQYF
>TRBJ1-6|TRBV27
CASSSGGRDNSPLHF
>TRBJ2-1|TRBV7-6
CASSLIEDTRFEQFF
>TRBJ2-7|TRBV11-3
CASSLTSGSNEQYF
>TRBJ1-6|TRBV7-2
CASSQGGNSPLHF
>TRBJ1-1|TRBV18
CASSTGKTEAFF
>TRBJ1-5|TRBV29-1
CSVGQAVDQPQHF
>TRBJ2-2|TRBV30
CAWNRAVNTGELFF
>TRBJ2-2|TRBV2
CASSGGTTRVGELFF
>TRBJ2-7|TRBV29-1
CSVEGSSGAYEQYF
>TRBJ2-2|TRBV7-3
CASSLTNTGELFF
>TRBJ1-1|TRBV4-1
CASSQGTGMRGTEAFF
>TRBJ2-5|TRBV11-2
CASSLGLIAAETQYF
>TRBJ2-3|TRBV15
CATSRGTGTTDTQYF
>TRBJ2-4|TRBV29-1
CSVVEGKNIQYF
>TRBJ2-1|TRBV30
CASTQGAYYNEQFF
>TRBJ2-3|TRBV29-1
CSAGGGQGAATDTQYF
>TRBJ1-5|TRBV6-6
CASTPNGGQGQPQHF
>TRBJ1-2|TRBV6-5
CASSYLVGFNYGYTF
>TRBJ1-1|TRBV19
CASSIAAGSNTEAFF